This TCR beta chain was obtained from a study of blood T cell repertoires in COVID-19. Study context: Acute-phase and convalescent COVID-19 samples originated in the United States, Italy and Spain. The analysed material was cDNA or gDNA that came from T cells, B-cell-depleted T cells, or PBMCs.

Study processing details: How many nucleated cells were present was estimated from reference gene primer amplification. Clones were sequenced by immunoSEQ multiplex PCR, and TCRdb holds only the in-frame ones, with some missing. V and J calls and clone size are given by that table; D and trimming were obtained from the DNA. The repertoire holds 100,000 or so clones, 88% seen once, with roughly 6.5% in the top ten. V shed 11 bases and J 4 bases; nucleotides not matched to a gene: 16. Germline lookup yields CDR1 MNHEY and CDR2 SVGAGI. The length of the CDR3 is 15 residues. Sequencing was done on a sample of peripheral blood. The chain combines TRBV6-5 with TRBJ1-1; 7 nucleotides match TRBD1. This TCR was recovered from a woman aged 55-69 years with acute or convalescent COVID-19. The CDR3, as DNA: TGTGCCTGTTATTTCGTACAGGGGAGGAGCACTGAAGCTTTCTTT. Encoded protein: CACYFVQGRSTEAFF.